The subject of this entry is one T cell receptor (beta chain). Its specificity is unknown. This entry belongs to a study of shared clonotypes between healthy human individuals. Study-level information: Each donor had three CD4 naive, three CD4 memory, two CD8 naive and one CD8 memory plate. The study's findings and limits: The sharing of 4.5% to 5% of naive CD4 clonotypes was seen across a handful of donors. Against clonotypes common to all four donors, non-shared ones had lower generation probabilities. The genetic and exposure-history diversity represented was limited by few donors.

The CDR3 loop spans 14 amino acids. The V and J ends lost 5 bases and 0 bases respectively, with 8 bases between them. Germline CDR1 is WSHSY and CDR2 is SAAADI. TCRdb's copy holds only in-frame clones and misses some; the assay was immunoSEQ multiplex PCR. The sample carries 2,100,000 or so clones, approximately 96% recorded once. The sequenced sample was naive CD4+ T cells sorted from blood. The subset here: CD45RA+ positively selected. This clonotype was obtained from a man between 18 and 29 years old in good health. This chain uses TRBV10-2 with TRBJ1-3; no reliable D call. The CDR3 sequence: CASSPQISGNTIYF. DNA for the CDR3: TGCGCCAGCAGTCCTCAGATCTCTGGAAACACCATATATTTT.